The 17 T cell receptor beta chains reported below all come from one sample, sequenced in a study of blood T cell repertoires in COVID-19. This table comes from immunoSEQ multiplex PCR, and its TCRdb copy is limited to in-frame clones, with some not included. The sample lists 200,000 to 250,000 clones, around 90% seen once, with more than 12% in the top ten. Source material: PBMCs or T cells enriched from blood (not recorded which). These receptors were collected from a man aged 25-40 years who had been exposed to COVID-19.

The chain uses TRBV5-4 and TRBJ1-4; possibly TRBD1 for D (5 bases). CDR1 is SGHNT and CDR2 is YYREEE in the germline V gene (reference sequence). V dropped 7 bases and J dropped 8 bases, with 12 bases sitting between them. The CDR3 consists of 12 residues. Here the CDR3 reads CASGGQAEKLFF. The CDR3 DNA sequence: TGTGCCAGCGGCGGACAAGCCGAAAAACTGTTTTTT.

This sequence joins TRBV2 and TRBJ1-6; 10 bases agree with TRBD1. Germline CDR1 is SNHLY and CDR2 is FYNNEI. The V segment lost 6 bases and the J segment 7 bases; nucleotides outside the gene matches: 12. The CDR3 consists of 17 residues. CDR3: CASSHPPGQGSNSPLHF. CDR3 nucleotides: TGTGCCAGCAGCCACCCCCCGGGACAGGGGTCGAATTCACCCCTCCACTTT. Variable domain in full (rest from reference TRBV2 and TRBJ1-6): EPEVTQTPSHQVTQMGQEVILRCVPISNHLYFYWYRQILGQKVEFLVSFYNNEISEKSEIFDDQFSVERPDGSNFTLKIRSTKLEDSAMYFCASSHPPGQGSNSPLHFGNGTRLTVT.

V and J are TRBV5-1 and TRBJ2-1; weak D call: TRBD2 (5 bases). V was pared by 7 bases and J by 6 bases, with 20 bases between. Germline V gene sequence: CDR1 SGHRS, CDR2 YFSETQ. CDR3 size: 15 residues. In nucleotides, the CDR3 is TGCGCCAGCCCCGAGCCCGGGGAAATTGTCAATGAGCAGTTCTTC. Its translation is CASPEPGEIVNEQFF.

This clone appeared once. The gene calls are TRBV7-3 and TRBJ2-3, with 9 bases aligning to TRBD2. The CDR3 consists of 14 residues. With V trimmed by 2 bases and J by 7 bases, 4 bases remained unmatched. Germline assignment: CDR1 SGHTA and CDR2 FQGTGA. In DNA, the CDR3 is TGTGCCAGCAGCTTAGGCGGGGGGGCCAATACGCAGTATTTT. As protein: CASSLGGGANTQYF.

The V and J genes are TRBV2 and TRBJ1-2, with unresolved D. Germline V gene data show CDR1 as SNHLY and CDR2 as FYNNEI. The V end was cut by 6 bases, the J end by 0 bases, with 11 bases between. This CDR3 region has 14 residues. The CDR3 region is CASSFSLTNYGYTF. CDR3 nucleotide sequence: TGTGCCAGCAGCTTTTCGCTAACTAACTATGGCTACACCTTC.

Concerning this clone itself: At one end the junction does not follow the germline gene, possibly because of a read error. The chain couples TRBV7-9 to TRBJ1-4; D may be TRBD1 (5 bases). The CDR3 is made up of 15 amino acids. Germline CDR1 reads SEHNR; CDR2 reads FQNEAQ (reference sequence). CDR3 region: CASSFGGDDNFPPLF. The CDR3 DNA is TGTGCCAGCAGCTTCGGAGGGGACGATAATTTTCCCCCTCTTTTT.

This chain connects TRBV5-6 to TRBJ2-3, with D uncertain. The V end was cut by 0 bases, the J end by 3 bases, with 8 bases between. Germline values: CDR1 SGHDT, CDR2 YYEEEE. This CDR3 is 14 amino acids long. The CDR3 loop reads CASSLGATTDTQYF. The CDR3 DNA sequence: TGTGCCAGCAGCTTGGGGGCCACGACAGATACGCAGTATTTT.

The chain recombines TRBV27 with TRBJ1-6; tentative D call: TRBD1 (6 bases). Germline CDR1 and CDR2: MNHEY and SMNVEV (reference sequence). The ends were cut back, 10 bases at V and 6 bases at J, with 19 bases in the middle. This CDR3 comprises 15 residues. CDR3 DNA: TGTGCCACACAAACGGCAGGGGAGATTAATTCACCCCTCCACTTT. This gives the protein CATQTAGEINSPLHF.

The V gene is TRBV9, the J gene TRBJ2-5; tentative D call: TRBD2 (6 bases). CDR3 length: 14 amino acids. The V end lost 4 bases, the J end lost 3 bases, and 13 bases lay between the germline ends. The germline gives CDR1 SGDLS, CDR2 YYNGEE. CDR3 nucleotide sequence: TGTGCCAGCAGCACATTAGCGGTAGAAGAGACCCAGTACTTC. It specifies CASSTLAVEETQYF.

V is TRBV25-1 and J is TRBJ1-3; D unclear. The CDR3 is 13 amino acids. Trimming cost V 0 bases and J 4 bases, with 4 bases left between them. Germline V gene data show CDR1 as MGHDK and CDR2 as SYGVNS. This CDR3 is CASSEYGGNTIYF. The DNA for the CDR3 is TGTGCCAGCAGTGAATACGGGGGAAACACCATATATTTT. Looking up the rest from reference TRBV25-1 and TRBJ1-3 gives the full variable domain: EADIYQTPRYLVIGTGKKITLECSQTMGHDKMYWYQQDPGMELHLIHYSYGVNSTEKGDLSSESTVSRIRTEHFPLTLESARPSHTSQYLCASSEYGGNTIYFGEGSWLTVV.

V and J are TRBV19 and TRBJ1-5, with 7 nucleotides matching TRBD1. CDR3 length: 14 amino acids. From germline, CDR1 is LNHDA and CDR2 SQIVND (reference sequence). With V trimmed by 6 bases and J by 4 bases, 6 bases remained unmatched. In DNA form, the CDR3 reads TGTGCCAGTAGCCCGGACAGGCTGAATCAGCCCCAGCATTTT. Translation gives CASSPDRLNQPQHF.

The rearrangement joins TRBV7-9 to TRBJ1-5; D remains unclear. The CDR3 length is 12 residues. Germline values: CDR1 SEHNR, CDR2 FQNEAQ (reference sequence). V dropped 6 bases and J dropped 2 bases, with 5 bases sitting between them. CDR3 loop: CASREGNQPQHF. The CDR3 nucleotides read TGTGCCAGCAGGGAGGGCAATCAGCCCCAGCATTTT.

The V and J genes are TRBV7-9 and TRBJ1-5; TRBD1 might be the D (6 bases). Germline CDR1 is SEHNR and CDR2 is FQNEAQ (reference sequence). Trimming removed 4 bases from V and 3 bases from J, with 13 bases in between. The CDR3 has 15 amino acids. CDR3 DNA sequence: TGTGCCAGCAGCTCGTTGGACAGATCCAATCAGCCCCAGCATTTT. It translates to CASSSLDRSNQPQHF.

The chain joins TRBV11-2 to TRBJ1-3; tentative D call: TRBD1 (5 bases). V was pared by 6 bases and J by 7 bases, with 31 bases between. Germline V gene sequence: CDR1 SGHAT, CDR2 FQNNGV. The CDR3 length is 19 residues. The CDR3 loop is CASRGLGLKMTKARNTIYF. The CDR3 coding sequence is TGTGCCAGCAGGGGGCTGGGACTCAAAATGACCAAGGCTCGGAACACCATATATTTT.

This chain uses TRBV7-8 with TRBJ2-7, with TRBD2 matching over 11 bases. CDR3 size: 15 residues. The germline gives CDR1 SGHVS, CDR2 FQNEAQ. After removal of 1 base from V and 5 bases from J, the junction contained 4 bases not matched to a gene. In DNA, the CDR3 is TGTGCCAGCAGCTTAGAACTAGCGGGGGTCCACGAGCAGTACTTC. As protein: CASSLELAGVHEQYF.

V and J are TRBV11-2 and TRBJ1-1; tentative D call: TRBD1 (5 bases). Deletions cut 0 bases from V and 0 bases from J, with 11 bases between. The CDR3 runs 16 residues. CDR1 SGHAT and CDR2 FQNNGV come from the germline V gene. The CDR3, as DNA: TGTGCCAGCAGCTTAGATCAGGCGACAGTGAACACTGAAGCTTTCTTT. Its translation is CASSLDQATVNTEAFF.

The V and J genes are TRBV30 and TRBJ1-4; D gene ambiguous. CDR3 size: 13 residues. The germline V gene has CDR1 GTSNPN and CDR2 SVGIG (reference sequence). Trimming took 4 bases from V and 0 from J, leaving 6 bases between them. CDR3: CAWMASTNEKLFF. The CDR3 bases are TGTGCCTGGATGGCCTCAACTAATGAAAAACTGTTTTTT.